Listed below are T cell receptor beta chains from one sample, sequenced in a study of beta chain features in type 1 diabetes. Sequencing was performed with immunoSEQ multiplex PCR; in TCRdb, only in-frame clones are kept and a portion is missing. The sample has around 40,000 clones, about 51% seen once; the top ten hold less than 2.5%. What was sequenced was Tregs from blood. The receptors derive from a woman between 18 and 29 years old in good health. Each CDR3 is given with its conserved first and last residue. The D gene is left open where the match is weak. Size is stated for part of the rows, as once, few or many counts, or as a class when the clone is expanded.

J: TRBJ2-1; size: -; V: TRBV18; D: -; DNA: TGTGCCAGCTCACCACCGGCACTACCGTACAATGAGCAGTTCTTC; CDR3: CASSPPALPYNEQFF
J: TRBJ2-7; size: -; V: TRBV5-1; D: TRBD1; DNA: TGCGCCAGCAGCTTGGGGGGGACAGCTTCCTACGAGCAGTACTTC; CDR3: CASSLGGTASYEQYF
J: TRBJ2-2; size: -; V: TRBV7-9; D: -; DNA: TGTGCCAGCAGCTTAGCTGGACAGCGCACCGGGGAGCTGTTTTTT; CDR3: CASSLAGQRTGELFF
J: TRBJ2-2; size: -; V: TRBV4-3; D: TRBD1; DNA: TGCGCCAGCAGCCAAGAGCCTGGCGACAGGGCTGGGGAGCTGTTTTTT; CDR3: CASSQEPGDRAGELFF
J: TRBJ1-1; size: -; V: TRBV28; D: -; DNA: TGTGCCACGCGACGAGCGGGGTTACGGAACACTGAAGCTTTCTTT; CDR3: CATRRAGLRNTEAFF
J: TRBJ2-7; size: -; V: TRBV6-1; D: TRBD1; DNA: TGTGCCAGCAGAAGACCTGGGACAGGGAACTACGAGCAGTACTTC; CDR3: CASRRPGTGNYEQYF
J: TRBJ2-7; size: -; V: TRBV14; D: TRBD2; DNA: TGTGCCAGCAGCCAAGAGGGACTAGCGGTCTACGAGCAGTACTTC; CDR3: CASSQEGLAVYEQYF
J: TRBJ2-7; size: -; V: TRBV10-3; D: -; DNA: TGTGCCATCAGTGCAGAGGTGGAGCAGTACTTC; CDR3: CAISAEVEQYF
J: TRBJ2-5; size: few; V: TRBV7-2; D: TRBD2; DNA: TGTGCCAGCAGCTTAGACGGGAGGGCCGGCGAGACCCAGTACTTC; CDR3: CASSLDGRAGETQYF
J: TRBJ2-5; size: -; V: TRBV2; D: -; DNA: TGTGCCAGCAGTGTTGAGGAGACCCAGTACTTC; CDR3: CASSVEETQYF
J: TRBJ2-3; size: once; V: TRBV18; D: TRBD2; DNA: TGTGCCAGCTCACGAGAACTTCTAGCGGGAGGGTCCACAGATACGCAGTATTTT; CDR3: CASSRELLAGGSTDTQYF
J: TRBJ2-1; size: -; V: TRBV2; D: -; DNA: TGTGCCAGCAGTGAAGGGATAGCGGAAGGGAGGAATGAGCAGTTCTTC; CDR3: CASSEGIAEGRNEQFF
J: TRBJ2-1; size: few; V: TRBV2; D: TRBD2; DNA: TGTGCCAGCAGGTTGACTAGCGGGATAATAAGCGATGAGCAGTTCTTC; CDR3: CASRLTSGIISDEQFF
J: TRBJ1-2; size: few; V: TRBV10-1; D: -; DNA: TGCGCCAGCAGTCCGGGGGGGATCGGTGGCTACACCTTC; CDR3: CASSPGGIGGYTF
J: TRBJ2-7; size: few; V: TRBV7-9; D: -; DNA: TGTGCCAGCAGCTTATACAGGGCCTACGAGCAGTACTTC; CDR3: CASSLYRAYEQYF
J: TRBJ2-3; size: few; V: TRBV5-1; D: -; DNA: TGCGCCAGCAGCCCAGGGAGCACAGATACGCAGTATTTT; CDR3: CASSPGSTDTQYF
J: TRBJ2-7; size: few; V: TRBV10-3; D: -; DNA: TGTGCCATCAGGAGCAGCGACTACGAGCAGTACTTC; CDR3: CAIRSSDYEQYF
J: TRBJ2-1; size: few; V: TRBV11-2; D: -; DNA: TGTGCCAGCAGCCTTATAGCTCAACCTCGATCATACAATGAGCAGTTCTTC; CDR3: CASSLIAQPRSYNEQFF
J: TRBJ2-2; size: -; V: TRBV5-1; D: TRBD2; DNA: TGCGCCAGCAGCTTCTTGCCTAGCGGGAGTAACACCGGGGAGCTGTTTTTT; CDR3: CASSFLPSGSNTGELFF
J: TRBJ2-7; size: -; V: TRBV30; D: -; DNA: TGTGCCTGGAGACGAGCCCAAAGCTCCTACGAGCAGTACTTC; CDR3: CAWRRAQSSYEQYF
J: TRBJ2-3; size: -; V: TRBV5-1; D: TRBD2; DNA: TGCGCCAGCAGCTTGGCCGCGGCTAGCGGGACCCCCTCGCAGTATTTT; CDR3: CASSLAAASGTPSQYF
J: TRBJ2-7; size: -; V: TRBV6-1; D: -; DNA: TGTGCCAGCAGTGAAAGACTAGACCCATACTCGTACGAGCAGTACTTC; CDR3: CASSERLDPYSYEQYF
J: TRBJ1-1; size: -; V: TRBV30; D: -; DNA: TGTGCCTGGAGTGTAAGGCGCCCGGGGATTATGAACACTGAAGCTTTCTTT; CDR3: CAWSVRRPGIMNTEAFF
J: TRBJ2-7; size: -; V: TRBV5-6; D: -; DNA: TGTGCCAGCAGCTTGGGGAGACTAGGACACCCCTACGAGCAGTACTTC; CDR3: CASSLGRLGHPYEQYF
J: TRBJ2-5; size: -; V: TRBV11-2; D: TRBD1; DNA: TGTGCCAGCAGTCAGACAGGGGCTATCCGGGAGACCCAGTACTTC; CDR3: CASSQTGAIRETQYF
J: TRBJ2-1; size: -; V: TRBV18; D: -; DNA: TGTGCCAGCTCACCCGGGAGCAATGAGCAGTTCTTC; CDR3: CASSPGSNEQFF
J: TRBJ1-1; size: -; V: TRBV7-9; D: TRBD1; DNA: TGTGCCAGCAGCTTAAGTCAGGGGGTGAACACTGAAGCTTTCTTT; CDR3: CASSLSQGVNTEAFF
J: TRBJ2-1; size: medium-sized; V: TRBV19; D: TRBD2; DNA: TGTGCCAGTAATGGACTAGCGGGTGTTCGTGAGCAGTTCTTC; CDR3: CASNGLAGVREQFF